The 7 T cell receptor beta chains presented below share a single source sample, sequenced in a study of cytomegalovirus exposure and HLA in healthy donors. Assay used: immunoSEQ multiplex PCR; TCRdb lists only in-frame clones, some missing. The sample includes 200,000 or so clones, 88% seen only once; the top ten take around 3%. Sample: PBMCs. Every receptor here comes from a woman between 18 and 30 years old in good health and CMV-seronegative.

V is TRBV25-1 and J is TRBJ2-3; TRBD2 aligns across 7 bases. The CDR3 runs to 11 residues. Germline assignment: CDR1 MGHDK and CDR2 SYGVNS. J gave up 8 bases and V 5 bases, and 1 base lay outside the gene matches. The CDR3 nucleotides are TGTGCCAGCAGTACGGGAGGTACGCAGTATTTT. Amino acid sequence: CASSTGGTQYF. The full variable domain, rest sourced from reference TRBV25-1 and TRBJ2-3, is EADIYQTPRYLVIGTGKKITLECSQTMGHDKMYWYQQDPGMELHLIHYSYGVNSTEKGDLSSESTVSRIRTEHFPLTLESARPSHTSQYLCASSTGGTQYFGPGTRLTVL.

The J gene is TRBJ1-5, the V gene TRBV6-6; D unclear. The V gene lost 10 bases and the J gene lost 2 bases, with 9 bases spanning the gap. CDR3 length equals 12 residues. Germline V gives CDR1 MNHNY, CDR2 SVGAGI (reference sequence). The CDR3 nucleotides read TGTGCCACTAAAAAAGGCAATCAGCCCCAGCATTTT. Encoded protein: CATKKGNQPQHF.

DNA for the CDR3: TGTGCCACCAGCACCCGGACAGGGGGGGAAGGCTACACCTTC. Amino acids: CATSTRTGGEGYTF. The rearrangement joins TRBV15 to TRBJ1-2, with 10 bases identical to TRBD1. In germline, CDR1 is LNHNV, CDR2 YYDKDF (reference sequence). Losses at the gene ends were 4 bases for V and 8 bases for J; bases not matched to a gene: 7. The length of the CDR3 is 14 residues.

This clone has more than one count but fewer than ten. The chain uses TRBV27 and TRBJ2-2, with TRBD1 identical over 8 bases. Germline V CDR1 and CDR2: MNHEY, SMNVEV (reference sequence). V gave up 5 bases and J gave up 7 bases; unmatched junction bases: 3. The CDR3 consists of 13 residues. The CDR3 reads CASSVGQGGELFF. The CDR3 bases are TGTGCCAGCAGTGTCGGACAGGGCGGGGAGCTGTTTTTT.

The rearrangement links TRBV4-2 to TRBJ2-3; TRBD2 aligns across 9 bases. This CDR3 region has 16 residues. Germline V gene sequence: CDR1 LGHNA, CDR2 YNFKEQ. Losses at the gene ends were 2 bases for V and 3 bases for J; bases not matched to a gene: 6. DNA of the CDR3: TGTGCCAGCAGCCAACGGGCTAGCGGGATTACAGATACGCAGTATTTT. Translating it yields CASSQRASGITDTQYF.

This clone was counted between two and nine times. V is TRBV7-3 and J is TRBJ2-3, with 8 bases that match TRBD2. With 5 bases clipped from V and 0 bases from J, the junction kept 4 bases outside the gene matches. This CDR3 spans 15 amino acids. Germline V CDR1 and CDR2: SGHTA, FQGTGA. CDR3 DNA sequence: TGTGCCAGCAGCCCATCTAGCGGGAGCACAGATACGCAGTATTTT. Translating gives CASSPSSGSTDTQYF.

The chain is built from TRBV27 and TRBJ2-7; TRBD2 matches 7 bases. V dropped 0 bases and J dropped 2; count of bases not matched to a gene: 7. The CDR3 totals 16 residues. CDR1 and CDR2 (germline): MNHEY, SMNVEV (reference sequence). Written as DNA, the CDR3 is TGTGCCAGCAGTTTATCAAGGACTAGGGCCACCTACGAGCAGTACTTC. It codes for CASSLSRTRATYEQYF.